The 27 T cell receptor beta chains below were found in one sample sequenced in a study of a mutant IDH1 vaccine in newly diagnosed glioma. Time point denoted: week 5, during vaccination. Every single dose of the vaccine, 300 ug of mutant IDH1 20-mer peptide, came with topical imiquimod. This table comes from immunoSEQ multiplex PCR, and its TCRdb copy is limited to in-frame clones, with some not included. The data show 30,000 to 40,000 clones, around 85% seen once. No cognate antigen is known for these TCRs. The sequencing here drew on PBMCs, taken from a glioma patient whose treatment included an IDH1 peptide vaccine. Receptors were obtained from a man between 25 and 39 years old with glioma.

The V gene is TRBV30, the J gene TRBJ2-6, with TRBD2 matching 13 bases. CDR3 length equals 21 residues. After removal of 0 bases from V and 4 bases from J, the junction contained 15 bases not matched to a gene. Germline values: CDR1 GTSNPN, CDR2 SVGIG (reference sequence). CDR3 nucleotides: TGTGCCTGGAGTGTTACGATGGGACTAGCGGGGAGGAGGACCGGGGCCAACGTCCTGACTTTC. It codes for CAWSVTMGLAGRRTGANVLTF.

This clone occurred once. The J gene is TRBJ1-1, the V gene TRBV2; 9 bases are a match to TRBD1. Germline CDR1 and CDR2: SNHLY and FYNNEI. V lost 8 bases and J lost 0; bases outside the gene matches: 10. This CDR3 spans 16 amino acids. This chain's CDR3 is CASQPGTGTMNTEAFF. CDR3 nucleotides: TGTGCCAGCCAACCCGGGACAGGGACTATGAACACTGAAGCTTTCTTT.

V usage is TRBV4-2 and J usage is TRBJ2-6; D tentatively reads TRBD1 or TRBD2 (5 bases each). Deletions cut 0 bases from V and 2 bases from J, with 17 bases between. CDR3 size: 19 residues. Looked up from germline, CDR1 is LGHNA and CDR2 is YNFKEQ. CDR3 in amino acids: CASSQEYGAPGPGANVLTF. In nucleotides, the CDR3 is TGTGCCAGCAGCCAAGAGTACGGGGCCCCAGGGCCTGGGGCCAACGTCCTGACTTTC.

The chain carries TRBV29-1 and TRBJ2-3; perhaps TRBD1 as D (6 bases). The CDR3 has 13 amino acids. CDR1 SQVTM and CDR2 ANQGSEA come from the germline V gene. The ends were cut back, 6 bases at V and 4 bases at J, with 14 bases in the middle. The CDR3 bases are TGCAGCGTGGCACAGGGAGAGGCAGATACGCAGTATTTT. This sequence encodes CSVAQGEADTQYF.

This chain links TRBV5-1 with TRBJ2-1; 10 nucleotides agree with TRBD1. CDR3 size: 16 residues. Germline trimming cut 4 bases from V and 3 bases from J; bases unmatched to any gene: 7. Germline V lookup: CDR1 SGHRS, CDR2 YFSETQ. CDR3 sequence (DNA): TGCGCCAGCAGCGTGGACAGGACAGGGGGCTACAATGAGCAGTTCTTC. This translates into CASSVDRTGGYNEQFF.

The V and J genes are TRBV19 and TRBJ1-5; D may be TRBD1 (5 bases). The CDR3 has 15 residues. Trimming took 4 bases from V and 7 from J, leaving 17 bases between them. Germline-derived CDR1 and CDR2 are LNHDA and SQIVND (reference sequence). CDR3 DNA: TGTGCCAGTAGTACCCGGGTAGGGACGGGGCAGCCCCAGCATTTT. Its protein product is CASSTRVGTGQPQHF.

The gene calls are TRBV2 and TRBJ1-6; 8 bases are a match to TRBD1. J was trimmed by 4 bases and V by 10 bases; bases with no gene match: 9. CDR1 and CDR2 (germline): SNHLY, FYNNEI. The CDR3 covers 15 residues. CDR3 region: CATGTGLPYNSPLHF. The CDR3 DNA reads TGTGCCACCGGGACAGGTCTCCCTTATAATTCACCCCTCCACTTT.

The chain uses TRBV18 and TRBJ2-7; TRBD2 aligns across 12 bases. CDR3 length equals 16 residues. J gave up 5 bases and V 3 bases, and 8 bases lay outside the gene matches. The germline V gene has CDR1 KGHSH and CDR2 LQKENI. The CDR3 DNA sequence: TGTGCCAGCTCACCTATTACTAGCGGGGGGATTCACGAGCAGTACTTC. As protein: CASSPITSGGIHEQYF.

The chain is built from TRBV5-4 and TRBJ1-1, with D unclear. The CDR3 loop spans 14 amino acids. V lost 3 bases and J lost 4, with 13 bases in between. CDR1 SGHNT and CDR2 YYREEE come from the germline V gene (reference sequence). The CDR3 protein is CASSSLIPGTEAFF. CDR3 DNA sequence: TGTGCCAGCAGCTCCCTAATTCCGGGCACTGAAGCTTTCTTT.

The gene calls are TRBV2 and TRBJ1-4; D not resolved. V gave up 5 bases and J gave up 7 bases, with 8 bases separating them. CDR1 is SNHLY and CDR2 is FYNNEI in the germline V gene. The CDR3 covers 12 residues. The CDR3 region is CASSRRVEKLFF. The CDR3 DNA reads as TGTGCCAGCAGTCGGAGGGTTGAAAAACTGTTTTTT. Drawing the rest from reference TRBV2 and TRBJ1-4, the complete variable domain is EPEVTQTPSHQVTQMGQEVILRCVPISNHLYFYWYRQILGQKVEFLVSFYNNEISEKSEIFDDQFSVERPDGSNFTLKIRSTKLEDSAMYFCASSRRVEKLFFGSGTQLSVL.

In this sample, this clone turned up a few times. The V gene is TRBV28, the J gene TRBJ2-7; 8 bases fit TRBD2. Germline values: CDR1 MDHEN, CDR2 SYDVKM. Unmatched junction bases numbered 8, after V lost 7 bases and J lost 3 bases. This CDR3 contains 14 residues. The CDR3 is CASKISGGSYEQYF. CDR3 coding DNA: TGTGCCAGCAAAATTTCGGGAGGGAGCTACGAGCAGTACTTC.

The rearrangement joins TRBV9 to TRBJ1-4; 7 bases match TRBD1. Germline CDR1 reads SGDLS; CDR2 reads YYNGEE. The CDR3 runs 16 residues. With 3 bases clipped from V and 8 bases from J, the junction kept 13 bases outside the gene matches. The DNA of the CDR3 is TGTGCCAGCAGCGCGCATGTCGGGACAGCGGGGGAAAAACTGTTTTTT. Protein sequence: CASSAHVGTAGEKLFF.

A single count supports this clone. The chain couples TRBV2 to TRBJ1-2; D call uncertain. V was trimmed by 7 bases and J by 0 bases, leaving 9 bases between them. CDR3 length: 13 amino acids. Germline CDR1 and CDR2: SNHLY and FYNNEI. CDR3 DNA: TGTGCCAGCACTGAGTGGACTAACTATGGCTACACCTTC. It yields the protein CASTEWTNYGYTF.

The CDR3 region is CAWSVGLGETQYF. The CDR3 DNA follows: TGTGCCTGGAGTGTAGGCCTCGGAGAGACCCAGTACTTC. The rearrangement links TRBV30 to TRBJ2-5, with D unclear. The CDR3 is made up of 13 amino acids. Trimming removed 0 bases at V and 4 bases at J, with 9 bases between. Germline lookup yields CDR1 GTSNPN and CDR2 SVGIG (reference sequence). The variable domain in full, completed from reference TRBV30 and TRBJ2-5, reads SQTIHQWPATLVQPVGSPLSLECTVEGTSNPNLYWYRQAAGRGLQLLFYSVGIGQISSEVPQNLSASRPQDRQFILSSKKLLLSDSGFYLCAWSVGLGETQYFGPGTRLLVL.

This clone was detected once. The chain links TRBV6-1 to TRBJ1-1; the D is unclear. The germline V gene has CDR1 MNHNS and CDR2 SASEGT. Deletions cut 4 bases from V and 3 bases from J, with 6 bases between. The CDR3 is 12 amino acids. CDR3 DNA sequence: TGTGCCAGCAGTGTGGGCTACACTGAAGCTTTCTTT. This encodes CASSVGYTEAFF.

The chain recombines TRBV7-8 with TRBJ2-2; the D gene is possibly TRBD1 (6 bases). With 4 bases removed from V and 0 bases from J, the gap between germline ends came to 9 bases. This CDR3 region has 15 residues. Germline V gene data show CDR1 as SGHVS and CDR2 as FQNEAQ. The CDR3, as DNA: TGTGCCAGCAGCTCAGGACAGCCGAACACCGGGGAGCTGTTTTTT. Its protein product is CASSSGQPNTGELFF.

This clone was counted once. The genes are TRBV7-2 and TRBJ1-3, with 8 bases that match TRBD1. This CDR3 comprises 13 residues. Germline lookup yields CDR1 SGHTA and CDR2 FQGNSA. J was trimmed by 6 bases and V by 6 bases; bases with no gene match: 4. The CDR3 coding sequence is TGTGCCAGCAGACGGACAGGGATAAACACCATATATTTT. Its translation: CASRRTGINTIYF.

V usage is TRBV15 and J usage is TRBJ1-5, with a tentative D call TRBD1 (6 bases). Germline V gene sequence: CDR1 LNHNV, CDR2 YYDKDF (reference sequence). V was clipped by 2 bases and J by 6 bases, with 14 bases between them. The CDR3 is made up of 15 amino acids. The CDR3 protein is CATSRTNGGGQPQHF. The DNA of the CDR3 is TGTGCCACCAGCAGAACCAACGGAGGGGGTCAGCCCCAGCATTTT.

The chain couples TRBV6-6 to TRBJ2-5, with 7 bases matching TRBD2. The CDR3 runs to 14 residues. V was clipped by 5 bases and J by 4 bases; unmatched bases: 7. Germline CDR1 is MNHNY and CDR2 is SVGAGI (reference sequence). CDR3 sequence (DNA): TGTGCCAGCAGTACGGGACTACGAATAGAGACCCAGTACTTC. Translated: CASSTGLRIETQYF.

The genes are TRBV9 and TRBJ2-7, with D hard to call. Germline values: CDR1 SGDLS, CDR2 YYNGEE. V was shortened by 1 base and J by 6 bases, with 14 bases between the two germline ends. The CDR3 contains 14 residues. As DNA, the CDR3 is TGTGCCAGCAGCGTAAGTTGGTTAGGTGGCGAGCAGTACTTC. This codes for CASSVSWLGGEQYF.

The chain recombines TRBV28 with TRBJ2-7, with 8 bases that match TRBD1. There are 13 residues in the CDR3. Losses at the gene ends were 4 bases for V and 6 bases for J; bases not matched to a gene: 5. CDR1 and CDR2 (germline): MDHEN, SYDVKM. The CDR3 loop reads CASSSPGGGEQYF. CDR3 nucleotide sequence: TGTGCCAGCAGTTCCCCAGGGGGCGGCGAGCAGTACTTC. Together with reference TRBV28 and TRBJ2-7, the CDR3 gives the full variable domain: DVKVTQSSRYLVKRTGEKVFLECVQDMDHENMFWYRQDPGLGLRLIYFSYDVKMKEKGDIPEGYSVSREKKERFSLILESASTNQTSMYLCASSSPGGGEQYFGPGTRLTVT.

This clone came up a few times. The chain links TRBV20-1 to TRBJ1-5, with D unclear. Trimming pared 5 bases from V and 4 bases from J, leaving 6 bases between. This CDR3 is built from 11 residues. From germline, CDR1 is DFQATT and CDR2 SNEGSKA (reference sequence). For the CDR3, the DNA is TGCAGTGCTCAGCGTAATCAGCCCCAGCATTTT. Protein sequence: CSAQRNQPQHF.

This chain connects TRBV4-2 to TRBJ1-1; no clear D gene. V shed 0 bases and J shed 6 bases, with 11 bases lying between them. The length of the CDR3 is 14 residues. Germline loops: CDR1 LGHNA, CDR2 YNFKEQ. Here the CDR3 reads CASSQDRGVAEAFF. Written as DNA, the CDR3 is TGTGCCAGCAGCCAAGATAGAGGAGTAGCTGAAGCTTTCTTT.

The gene calls are TRBV13 and TRBJ2-2; D gene ambiguous. CDR1 is PRHDT and CDR2 is FYEKMQ in the germline V gene (reference sequence). The CDR3 runs 15 residues. The ends were cut back, 4 bases at V and 7 bases at J, with 16 bases in the middle. The CDR3 sequence: CASSSLLASLGELFF. Here the CDR3 DNA reads TGTGCCAGCAGCTCCCTTTTAGCCAGCCTCGGGGAGCTGTTTTTT.

The CDR3 DNA is TGTGCCAGTAGTATAGAAAACAGGGCTACGCAGTATTTT. It yields the protein CASSIENRATQYF. The chain recombines TRBV19 with TRBJ2-3; weak D call: TRBD1 (6 bases). With 0 bases removed from V and 8 bases from J, the gap between germline ends came to 9 bases. CDR1 and CDR2 from the germline V gene are LNHDA and SQIVND (reference sequence). The CDR3 is 13 amino acids.

This clone was seen a few times. V is TRBV6-1 and J is TRBJ1-4; D may be TRBD1 (5 bases). Trimming took off 5 bases at V and 8 bases at J, with 12 bases between the two ends. Germline values: CDR1 MNHNS, CDR2 SASEGT. This CDR3 is built from 13 residues. The CDR3 DNA reads TGTGCCAGCAGTCCAATCAGGGACGAAAAACTGTTTTTT. Translated, it gives CASSPIRDEKLFF.

The rearrangement joins TRBV5-4 to TRBJ1-1; 8 bases line up with TRBD1. V was clipped by 8 bases and J by 5 bases; unmatched bases: 11. The CDR3 contains 14 residues. The germline gives CDR1 SGHNT, CDR2 YYREEE (reference sequence). The DNA of the CDR3 is TGTGCCAGTTGGGGACAGGCCGGAAGGACTGAAGCTTTCTTT. Translated, it gives CASWGQAGRTEAFF.